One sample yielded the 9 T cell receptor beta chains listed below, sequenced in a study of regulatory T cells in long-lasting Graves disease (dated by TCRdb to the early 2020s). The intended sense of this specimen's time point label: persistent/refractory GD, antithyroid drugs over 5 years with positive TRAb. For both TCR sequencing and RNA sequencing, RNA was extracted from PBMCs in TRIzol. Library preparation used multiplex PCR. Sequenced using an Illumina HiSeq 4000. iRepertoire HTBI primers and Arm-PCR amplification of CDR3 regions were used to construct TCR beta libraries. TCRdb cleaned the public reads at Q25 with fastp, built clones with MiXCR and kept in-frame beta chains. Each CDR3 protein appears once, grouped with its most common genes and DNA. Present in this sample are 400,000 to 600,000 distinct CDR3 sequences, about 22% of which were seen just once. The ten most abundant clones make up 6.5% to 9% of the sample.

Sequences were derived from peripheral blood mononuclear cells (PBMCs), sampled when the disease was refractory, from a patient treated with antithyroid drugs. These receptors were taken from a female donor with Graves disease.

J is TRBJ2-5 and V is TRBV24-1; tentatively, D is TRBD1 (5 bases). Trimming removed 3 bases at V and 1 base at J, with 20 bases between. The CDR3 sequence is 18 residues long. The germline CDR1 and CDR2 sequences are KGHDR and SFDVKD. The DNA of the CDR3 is TGTGCCACCAGTGATCCTCAGGCCGAGCTAAGGGGCCAAGAGACCCAGTACTTC. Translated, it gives CATSDPQAELRGQETQYF.

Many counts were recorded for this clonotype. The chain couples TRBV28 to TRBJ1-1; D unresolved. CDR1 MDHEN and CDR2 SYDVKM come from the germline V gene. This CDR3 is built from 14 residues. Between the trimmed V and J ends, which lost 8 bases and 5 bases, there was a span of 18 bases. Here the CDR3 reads CASSKSKGLTEAFF. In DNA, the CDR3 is TGTGCCAGCTCAAAATCTAAGGGTCTGACTGAAGCTTTCTTT. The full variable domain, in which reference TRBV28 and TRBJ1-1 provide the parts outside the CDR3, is DVKVTQSSRYLVKRTGEKVFLECVQDMDHENMFWYRQDPGLGLRLIYFSYDVKMKEKGDIPEGYSVSREKKERFSLILESASTNQTSMYLCASSKSKGLTEAFFGQGTRLTVV.

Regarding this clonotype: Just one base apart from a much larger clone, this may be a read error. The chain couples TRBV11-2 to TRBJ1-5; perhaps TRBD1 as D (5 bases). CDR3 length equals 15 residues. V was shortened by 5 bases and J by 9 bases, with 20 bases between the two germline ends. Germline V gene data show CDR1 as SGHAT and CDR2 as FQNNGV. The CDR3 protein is CASSPKTLTVRPQHF. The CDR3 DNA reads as TGTGCCAGCAGCCCTAAGACCCTGACAGTTCGGCCCCAGCATTTT.

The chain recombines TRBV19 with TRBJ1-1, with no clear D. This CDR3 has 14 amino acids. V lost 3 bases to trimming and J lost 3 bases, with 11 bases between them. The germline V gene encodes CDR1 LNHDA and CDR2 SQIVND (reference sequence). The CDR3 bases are TGTGCCAGTAGTATTCGGGATTACGACACTGAAGCTTTCTTT. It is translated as CASSIRDYDTEAFF.

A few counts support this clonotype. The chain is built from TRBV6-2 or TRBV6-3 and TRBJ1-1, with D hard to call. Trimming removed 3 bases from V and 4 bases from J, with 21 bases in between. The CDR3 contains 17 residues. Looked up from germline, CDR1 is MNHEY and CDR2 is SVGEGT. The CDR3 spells CASSYLSASPRGTEAFF. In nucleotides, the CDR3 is TGTGCCAGCAGTTATCTTTCAGCATCCCCTCGGGGCACTGAAGCTTTCTTT.

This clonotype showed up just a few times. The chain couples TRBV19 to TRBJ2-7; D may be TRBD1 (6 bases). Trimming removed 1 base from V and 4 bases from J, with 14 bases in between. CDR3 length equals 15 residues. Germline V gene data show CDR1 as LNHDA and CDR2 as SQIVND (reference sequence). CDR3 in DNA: TGTGCCAGTAGTATAGGAGTAGCGACAGGATACGAGCAGTACTTC. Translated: CASSIGVATGYEQYF.

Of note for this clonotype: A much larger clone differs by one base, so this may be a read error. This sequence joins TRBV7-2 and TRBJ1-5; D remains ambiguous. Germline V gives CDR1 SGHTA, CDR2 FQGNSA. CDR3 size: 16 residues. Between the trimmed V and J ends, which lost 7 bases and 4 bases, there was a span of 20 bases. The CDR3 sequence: CASNLLGARSNQPQHF. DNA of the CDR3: TGTGCCAGCAACTTGCTAGGCGCGAGGTCGAATCAGCCCCAGCATTTT.

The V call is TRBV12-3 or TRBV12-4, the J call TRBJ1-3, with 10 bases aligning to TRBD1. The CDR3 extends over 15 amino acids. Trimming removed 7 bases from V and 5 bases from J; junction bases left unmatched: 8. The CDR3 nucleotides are TGTGCCAGCAAGACAGGGGGCCAGGGGAGAAACACCATATATTTT. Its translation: CASKTGGQGRNTIYF.

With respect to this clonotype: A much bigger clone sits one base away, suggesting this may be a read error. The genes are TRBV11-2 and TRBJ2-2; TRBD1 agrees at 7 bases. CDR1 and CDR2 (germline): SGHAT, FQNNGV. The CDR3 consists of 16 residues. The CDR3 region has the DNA TGTGCCAACAGCTGGACCGGGACAGCGAACACCGGGGAGCTGTTTTTT. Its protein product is CANSWTGTANTGELFF.